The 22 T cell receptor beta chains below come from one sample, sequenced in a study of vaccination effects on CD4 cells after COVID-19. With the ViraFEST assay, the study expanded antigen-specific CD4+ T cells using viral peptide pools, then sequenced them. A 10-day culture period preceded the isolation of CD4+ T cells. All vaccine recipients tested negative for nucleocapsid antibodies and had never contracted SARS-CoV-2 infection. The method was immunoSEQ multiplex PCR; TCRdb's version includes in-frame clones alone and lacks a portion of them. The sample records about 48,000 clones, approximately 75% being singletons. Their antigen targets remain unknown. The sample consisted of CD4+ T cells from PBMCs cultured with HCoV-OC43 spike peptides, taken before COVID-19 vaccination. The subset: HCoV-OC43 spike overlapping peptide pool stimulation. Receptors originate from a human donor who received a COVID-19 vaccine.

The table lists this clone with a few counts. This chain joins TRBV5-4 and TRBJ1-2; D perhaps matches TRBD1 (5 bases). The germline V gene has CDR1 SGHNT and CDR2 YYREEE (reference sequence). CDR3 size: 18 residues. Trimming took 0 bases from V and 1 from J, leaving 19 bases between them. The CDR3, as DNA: TGTGCCAGCAGCTTGGATGGAGGGGTGGTAGTCGGTAACTATGGCTACACCTTC. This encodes CASSLDGGVVVGNYGYTF.

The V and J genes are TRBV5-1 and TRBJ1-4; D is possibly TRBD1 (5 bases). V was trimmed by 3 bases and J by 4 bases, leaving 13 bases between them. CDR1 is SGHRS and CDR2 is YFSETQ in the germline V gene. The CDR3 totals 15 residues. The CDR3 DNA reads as TGCGCCAGCAGCTGGGGGGACGGAGATAATGAAAAACTGTTTTTT. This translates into CASSWGDGDNEKLFF.

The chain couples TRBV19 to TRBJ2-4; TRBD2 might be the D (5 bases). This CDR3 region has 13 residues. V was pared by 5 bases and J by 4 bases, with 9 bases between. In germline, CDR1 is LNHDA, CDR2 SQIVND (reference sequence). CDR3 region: CASSLREKNIQYF. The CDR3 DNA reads TGTGCCAGTAGTTTAAGGGAGAAAAACATTCAGTACTTC.

The CDR3 DNA reads as TGTGCCAGCTCACCAGAAAACAATGAGCAGTTCTTC. It yields the protein CASSPENNEQFF. This chain joins TRBV18 and TRBJ2-1; no firm D call. V was clipped by 2 bases and J by 5 bases, with 4 bases between them. The CDR3 sequence is 12 residues long. Germline CDR1 is KGHSH and CDR2 is LQKENI.

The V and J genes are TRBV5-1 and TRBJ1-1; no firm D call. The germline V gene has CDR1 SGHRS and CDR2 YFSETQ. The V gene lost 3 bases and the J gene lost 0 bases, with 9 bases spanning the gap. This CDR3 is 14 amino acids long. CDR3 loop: CASSSMNLNTEAFF. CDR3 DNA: TGCGCCAGCAGCTCCATGAACCTGAACACTGAAGCTTTCTTT. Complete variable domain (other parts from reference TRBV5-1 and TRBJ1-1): KAGVTQTPRYLIKTRGQQVTLSCSPISGHRSVSWYQQTPGQGLQFLFEYFSETQRNKGNFPGRFSGRQFSNSRSEMNVSTLELGDSALYLCASSSMNLNTEAFFGQGTRLTVV.

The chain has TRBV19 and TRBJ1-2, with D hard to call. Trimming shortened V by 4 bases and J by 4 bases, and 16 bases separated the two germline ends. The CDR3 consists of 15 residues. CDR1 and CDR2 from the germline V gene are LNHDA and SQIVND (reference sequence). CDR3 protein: CASSTRLKELYGYTF. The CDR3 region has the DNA TGTGCCAGTAGTACCAGGTTGAAGGAACTCTATGGCTACACCTTC.

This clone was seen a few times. DNA for the CDR3: TGTGCCAGCAGCTTATCGGGGCGGACGATCCAAGAGACCCAGTACTTC. Translation: CASSLSGRTIQETQYF. The V call is TRBV7-7, the J call TRBJ2-5, with D perhaps matching TRBD1 or TRBD2 (5 bases each). The CDR3 runs to 16 residues. V lost 2 bases and J 1 base, leaving 14 bases between the germline ends. Germline V gives CDR1 SSHAT, CDR2 FNYEAQ (reference sequence).

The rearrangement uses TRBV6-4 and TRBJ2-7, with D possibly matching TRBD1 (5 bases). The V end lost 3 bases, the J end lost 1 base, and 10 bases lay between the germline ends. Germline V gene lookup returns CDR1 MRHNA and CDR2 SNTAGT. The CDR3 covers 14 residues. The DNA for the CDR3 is TGTGCCAGCAGTGAAGGGGATAGATCCTACGAGCAGTACGTC. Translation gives CASSEGDRSYEQYV.

CDR3 region: CASSTAGAPHIGYGYTF. CDR3 nucleotide sequence: TGTGCCAGTAGTACCGCAGGGGCCCCTCACATAGGATATGGCTACACCTTC. V usage is TRBV19 and J usage is TRBJ1-2; D may be TRBD1 (6 bases). Deletions cut 4 bases from V and 5 bases from J, with 23 bases between. Per germline, CDR1 LNHDA and CDR2 SQIVND (reference sequence). This CDR3 has 17 amino acids.

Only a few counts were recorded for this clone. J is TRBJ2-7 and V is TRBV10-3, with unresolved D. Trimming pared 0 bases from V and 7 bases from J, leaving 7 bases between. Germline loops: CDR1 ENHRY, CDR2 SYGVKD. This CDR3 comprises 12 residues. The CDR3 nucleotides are TGTGCCATCAGTGAGTCCGCCAGGGAGCAGTACGTC. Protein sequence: CAISESAREQYV.

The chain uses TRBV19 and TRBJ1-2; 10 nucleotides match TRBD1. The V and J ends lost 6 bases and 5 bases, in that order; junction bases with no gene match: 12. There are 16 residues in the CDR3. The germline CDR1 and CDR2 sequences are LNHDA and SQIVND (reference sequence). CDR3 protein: CASRLTFGGQGYGYTF. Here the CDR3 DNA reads TGTGCCAGTAGACTCACTTTCGGGGGACAGGGGTATGGCTACACCTTC.

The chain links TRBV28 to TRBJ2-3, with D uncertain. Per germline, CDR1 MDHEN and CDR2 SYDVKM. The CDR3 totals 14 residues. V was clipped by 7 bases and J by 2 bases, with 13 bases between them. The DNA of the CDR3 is TGTGCCAGCACAAGAGTGTTTTCCACAGATACGCAGTATTTT. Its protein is CASTRVFSTDTQYF.

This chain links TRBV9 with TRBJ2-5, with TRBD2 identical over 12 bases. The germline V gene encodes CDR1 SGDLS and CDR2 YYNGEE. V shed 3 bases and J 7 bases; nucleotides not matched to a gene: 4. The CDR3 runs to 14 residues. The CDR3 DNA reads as TGTGCCAGCAGCGCAAAGGGACTAGCGGGGACCCAGTACTTC. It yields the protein CASSAKGLAGTQYF.

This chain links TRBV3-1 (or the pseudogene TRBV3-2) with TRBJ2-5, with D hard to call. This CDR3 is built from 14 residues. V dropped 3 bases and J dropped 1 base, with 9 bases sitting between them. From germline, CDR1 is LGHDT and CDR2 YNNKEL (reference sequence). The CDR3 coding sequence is TGTGCCAGCAGCCACCAACTGTTCCAAGAGACCCAGTACTTC. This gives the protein CASSHQLFQETQYF.

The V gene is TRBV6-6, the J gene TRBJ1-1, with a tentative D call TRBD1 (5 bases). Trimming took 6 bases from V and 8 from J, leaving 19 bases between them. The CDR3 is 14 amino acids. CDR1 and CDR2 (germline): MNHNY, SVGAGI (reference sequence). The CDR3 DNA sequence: TGTGCCAGCAGCCCTTGGCCTTTGACAGACGAAGCTTTCTTT. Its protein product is CASSPWPLTDEAFF.

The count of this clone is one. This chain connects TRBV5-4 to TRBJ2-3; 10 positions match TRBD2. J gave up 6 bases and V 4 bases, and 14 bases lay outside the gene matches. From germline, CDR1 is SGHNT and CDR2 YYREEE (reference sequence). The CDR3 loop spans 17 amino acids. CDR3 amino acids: CASSPYPSGGPGDTQYF. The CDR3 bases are TGTGCCAGCAGCCCCTACCCTAGCGGGGGCCCCGGGGATACGCAGTATTTT.

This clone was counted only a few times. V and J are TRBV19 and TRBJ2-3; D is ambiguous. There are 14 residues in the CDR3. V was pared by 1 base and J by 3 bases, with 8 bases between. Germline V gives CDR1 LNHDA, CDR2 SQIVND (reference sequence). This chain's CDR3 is CASSIGTVTDTQYF. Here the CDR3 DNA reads TGTGCCAGTAGTATAGGGACGGTAACAGATACGCAGTATTTT.

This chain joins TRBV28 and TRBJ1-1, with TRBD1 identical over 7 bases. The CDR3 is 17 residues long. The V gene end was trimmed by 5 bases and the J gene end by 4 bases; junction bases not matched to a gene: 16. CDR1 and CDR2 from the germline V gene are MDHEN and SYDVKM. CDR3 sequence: CASSPLPTGLVATEAFF. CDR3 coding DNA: TGTGCCAGCAGTCCCCTACCGACAGGGTTAGTTGCCACTGAAGCTTTCTTT.

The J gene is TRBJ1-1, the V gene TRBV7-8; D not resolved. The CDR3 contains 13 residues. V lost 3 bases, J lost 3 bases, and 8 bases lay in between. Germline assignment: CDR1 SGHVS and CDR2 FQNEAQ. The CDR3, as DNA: TGTGCCAGCAGCTTGGTGTGGGACACTGAAGCTTTCTTT. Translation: CASSLVWDTEAFF.

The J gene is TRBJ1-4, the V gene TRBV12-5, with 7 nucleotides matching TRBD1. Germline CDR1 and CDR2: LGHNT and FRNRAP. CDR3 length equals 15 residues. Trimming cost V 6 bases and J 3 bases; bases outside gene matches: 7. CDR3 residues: CASGPEGAANEKLFF. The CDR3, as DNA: TGTGCTAGTGGCCCCGAGGGGGCGGCTAATGAAAAACTGTTTTTT. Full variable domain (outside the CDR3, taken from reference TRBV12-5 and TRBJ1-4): DARVTQTPRHKVTEMGQEVTMRCQPILGHNTVFWYRQTMMQGLELLAYFRNRAPLDDSGMPKDRFSAEMPDATLATLKIQPSEPRDSAVYFCASGPEGAANEKLFFGSGTQLSVL.

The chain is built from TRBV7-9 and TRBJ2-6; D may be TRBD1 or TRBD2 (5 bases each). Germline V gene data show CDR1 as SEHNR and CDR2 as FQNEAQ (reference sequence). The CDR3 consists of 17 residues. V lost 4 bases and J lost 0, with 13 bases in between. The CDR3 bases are TGTGCCAGCAGCTCAACCGGGACGGTCTCTGGGGCCAACGTCCTGACTTTC. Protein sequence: CASSSTGTVSGANVLTF.

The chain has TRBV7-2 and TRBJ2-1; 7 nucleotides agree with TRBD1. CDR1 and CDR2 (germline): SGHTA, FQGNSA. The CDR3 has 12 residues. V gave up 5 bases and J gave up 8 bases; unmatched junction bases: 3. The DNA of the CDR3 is TGTGCCAGCAGCCTGACAGGGTATGAGCAGTTCTTC. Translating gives CASSLTGYEQFF.